Each of the 7 T cell receptor beta chains below was sequenced from the same sample in a study of blood T cell repertoires in COVID-19. The table came from immunoSEQ multiplex PCR; TCRdb's copy has only in-frame clones and leaves some out. In the table there are 250,000 to 300,000 clones, roughly nine tenths of which are singletons. Sequencing was done on a sample of peripheral blood. All receptors come from a middle-aged man with acute or convalescent COVID-19.

This chain uses TRBV7-6 with TRBJ2-2; a weak D match, TRBD2 (6 bases). CDR1 SGHVS and CDR2 FNYEAQ come from the germline V gene. The CDR3 is 16 residues long. V was pared by 6 bases and J by 1 base, with 15 bases between. The CDR3 DNA is TGTGCCAGCAGGCGAACTCCGGGACTGAACACCGGGGAGCTGTTTTTT. Residues: CASRRTPGLNTGELFF.

This clone is a singleton in its sample. The rearrangement joins TRBV7-9 to TRBJ1-5; tentative D call: TRBD1 (5 bases). The CDR3 consists of 16 residues. Trimming stripped 8 bases from V and 0 bases from J, with 17 bases between. Germline lookup yields CDR1 SEHNR and CDR2 FQNEAQ (reference sequence). The CDR3 here is CASAGEATSSNQPQHF. CDR3 sequence (DNA): TGTGCCAGCGCGGGGGAGGCCACCTCTAGCAATCAGCCCCAGCATTTT.

A note on this clone: Other DNA variants within this sample encode the same CDR3. The chain is built from TRBV4-1 and TRBJ1-1; no clear D gene. The V end lost 3 bases, the J end lost 1 base, and 9 bases lay between the germline ends. Germline V gene data show CDR1 as MGHRA and CDR2 as YSYEKL. The CDR3 is 14 amino acids. Written as DNA, the CDR3 is TGCGCCAGCAGCCAGGTCGGAGAGAACACTGAAGCTTTCTTT. As protein: CASSQVGENTEAFF.

The CDR3 is CASSIRDRELNQPQHF. CDR3 nucleotides: TGTGCCAGCAGCATCCGGGACAGGGAATTAAATCAGCCCCAGCATTTT. The J gene is TRBJ1-5, the V gene TRBV4-2; 9 bases fit TRBD1. The CDR3 spans 16 residues. J was trimmed by 4 bases and V by 5 bases; bases with no gene match: 9. From germline, CDR1 is LGHNA and CDR2 YNFKEQ.

The chain has TRBV2 and TRBJ2-7; weak D call: TRBD1 (5 bases). The CDR3 is made up of 15 amino acids. Germline values: CDR1 SNHLY, CDR2 FYNNEI. V lost 7 bases and J 6 bases, leaving 22 bases between the germline ends. The DNA for the CDR3 is TGTGCCAGCACCGAAATGGGAACTCAGGGCGTCGAGCAGTACTTC. It specifies CASTEMGTQGVEQYF.

V and J are TRBV12-3 or TRBV12-4 and TRBJ1-2; TRBD1 matches 7 bases. Germline trimming cut 3 bases from V and 7 bases from J; bases unmatched to any gene: 2. The CDR3 spans 12 residues. The CDR3 DNA reads as TGTGCCAGCAGTTTTCAGGGGGGTGGCTACACCTTC. Its translation: CASSFQGGGYTF.

In regard to this clone: The junction shows a germline mismatch at one end, possibly a read error. V and J are TRBV30 and TRBJ1-5, with 9 bases lining up with TRBD1. Per the germline V gene, CDR1 is GTSNPN and CDR2 is SVGIG (reference sequence). The CDR3 is 12 amino acids. DNA for the CDR3: TGTGCCTGGAGTCTCAGACAGGGGGGACTAAAATTT. This gives the protein CAWSLRQGGLKF.